This is a list of T cell receptor beta chains from one sample in a study of shared clonotypes between healthy human individuals. TCRdb's copy holds only in-frame clones and misses some; the assay was immunoSEQ multiplex PCR. The sample records more than 2 million clones, 90% to 95% being singletons. Sequencing input: naive CD4+ T cells sorted from blood. These receptors were collected from a man aged 18-30 years in good health. CDR3s include the opening cysteine and the closing phenylalanine or tryptophan. D genes are given only for firm matches. Clone size is stated in some rows and not others, as once, few, many or a class when expanded.

>-|TRBJ2-2|TRBV7-2|TRBD1
CASSLQGAGTGELFF
TGTGCCAGCAGCCTACAGGGGGCTGGCACCGGGGAGCTGTTTTTT
>-|TRBJ2-7|TRBV9|-
CASSAGGSNYEQYF
TGTGCCAGCAGCGCCGGGGGCAGCAACTACGAGCAGTACTTC
>-|TRBJ2-3|TRBV11-2|TRBD2
CASSLWGGGSTDTQYF
TGTGCCAGCAGCTTATGGGGCGGGGGTAGCACAGATACGCAGTATTTT
>-|TRBJ2-7|TRBV28|TRBD1
CASIADPLVHRGPYEQYF
TGTGCCAGCATAGCTGACCCACTCGTTCACAGGGGCCCCTACGAGCAGTACTTC
>-|TRBJ2-2|TRBV19|TRBD2
CASSWRGNGELFF
TGTGCCAGTAGCTGGCGGGGGAACGGGGAGCTGTTTTTT
>-|TRBJ2-1|TRBV7-9|TRBD1
CASSPGQGGYNEQFF
TGTGCCAGCAGCCCGGGACAGGGGGGTTACAATGAGCAGTTCTTC
>-|TRBJ1-1|TRBV28|-
CASSFIDSEAFF
TGTGCCAGCAGTTTCATAGACAGTGAAGCTTTCTTT
>-|TRBJ2-2|TRBV28|TRBD2
CASSSGLAGFPGELFF
TGTGCCAGCAGTTCGGGACTAGCCGGTTTCCCCGGGGAGCTGTTTTTT
>-|TRBJ1-2|TRBV7-9|-
CASSRDTYGYTF
TGTGCCAGCAGCCGCGACACCTATGGCTACACCTTC
>-|TRBJ2-5|TRBV7-7|-
CASSLGARETQYF
TGTGCTAGCAGCTTAGGGGCGAGAGAGACCCAGTACTTC
>-|TRBJ2-7|TRBV28|TRBD1
CASSFGTGGGYEQYF
TGTGCCAGCAGTTTCGGGACAGGGGGAGGCTACGAGCAGTACTTC
>-|TRBJ2-2|TRBV7-2|-
CASSLGASFTGELFF
TGTGCCAGCAGCCTGGGGGCCAGCTTCACCGGGGAGCTGTTTTTT
>-|TRBJ2-7|TRBV7-9|TRBD1
CASSLAPTGREQYF
TGTGCCAGCAGCTTAGCCCCGACAGGGCGCGAGCAGTACTTC
>-|TRBJ2-7|TRBV28|-
CASTRVSYEQYF
TGTGCCAGCACCCGAGTTTCCTACGAGCAGTACTTC
>-|TRBJ2-7|TRBV5-4|TRBD1
CASSSGGKYEQYF
TGTGCCAGCAGCTCAGGGGGAAAGTACGAGCAGTACTTC
>-|TRBJ2-7|TRBV2|TRBD1
CASRRTGLYEQYF
TGTGCCAGCAGAAGGACAGGGTTGTACGAGCAGTACTTC
>-|TRBJ2-7|TRBV6-6|-
CASRPSDASHYEQYF
TGTGCCAGCAGACCATCAGACGCAAGCCACTACGAGCAGTACTTC
>once|TRBJ2-7|TRBV29-1|-
CSVGGSSYEQYF
TGCAGCGTTGGGGGGTCGTCCTACGAGCAGTACTTC
>-|TRBJ1-6|TRBV30|-
CALLIGYNSPLHF
TGTGCCTTACTAATTGGGTATAATTCACCCCTCCACTTT
>-|TRBJ1-1|TRBV30|-
CAWSPSRDTEAFF
TGTGCCTGGAGTCCCTCCAGGGACACTGAAGCTTTCTTT
>-|TRBJ2-7|TRBV7-6|-
CASSSYRSYEQYF
TGTGCCAGCAGCTCTTACCGTTCCTACGAGCAGTACTTC
>-|TRBJ2-1|TRBV6-1|TRBD2
CASSGSGTYYNEQFF
TGTGCCAGCAGTGGTAGCGGGACCTATTACAATGAGCAGTTCTTC
>-|TRBJ1-6|TRBV28|-
CASSFPTGTSPLHF
TGTGCCAGCAGTTTCCCGACAGGTACCTCACCCCTCCACTTT
>-|TRBJ1-4|TRBV4-1|-
CASSQDSWLRREKLFF
TGCGCCAGCAGCCAAGATTCGTGGCTACGGAGGGAAAAACTGTTTTTT
>-|TRBJ2-3|TRBV4-3|-
CASSQARPTDTQYF
TGCGCCAGCAGCCAAGCTAGACCCACAGATACGCAGTATTTT
>-|TRBJ1-5|TRBV10-3|TRBD1
CATGQGDQPQHF
TGTGCCACCGGACAGGGGGACCAGCCCCAGCATTTT
>-|TRBJ2-3|TRBV10-3|-
CAISGGVDTQYF
TGTGCCATCAGTGGTGGAGTAGATACGCAGTATTTT
>-|TRBJ2-1|TRBV6-5|-
CASSYPFNREQFF
TGTGCCAGCAGTTACCCCTTTAATCGTGAGCAGTTCTTC
>-|TRBJ2-1|TRBV30|TRBD2
CACSLAGGIGSYNEQFF
TGTGCCTGCTCATTAGCGGGAGGAATTGGGTCCTACAATGAGCAGTTCTTC
>-|TRBJ1-3|TRBV29-1|TRBD1
CSVEAGGNTIYF
TGCAGCGTTGAAGCAGGGGGGAACACCATATATTTT
>-|TRBJ1-2|TRBV6-5|TRBD1
CASKTGGAYGYTF
TGTGCCAGCAAGACAGGGGGGGCCTATGGCTACACCTTC